A selection of T cell receptor beta chains follows, all from one sample in a study of T cell responses to AZD1222 COVID-19 vaccine. This table comes from immunoSEQ multiplex PCR, and its TCRdb copy is limited to in-frame clones, with some not included. The table has fewer than 150,000 clones, approximately 85% seen once. Sequenced material: peripheral blood, taken 28 days after the second AZD1222 dose. The receptors originated from an adult who received the AZD1222 COVID-19 vaccine. Each CDR3 is given without its conserved first and last residue.

j_gene: TRBJ1-1; v_gene: TRBV18; CDR3aa: ASSPLPGWGTEAF
j_gene: TRBJ1-5; v_gene: TRBV15; CDR3aa: ATSRVAGGQPQH
j_gene: TRBJ1-2; v_gene: TRBV7-2; CDR3aa: ASSGQTGRGYT
j_gene: TRBJ2-5; v_gene: TRBV10-1; CDR3aa: ATIPRGAETQY
j_gene: TRBJ2-3; v_gene: TRBV6-4; CDR3aa: ASSASGSTDTQY
j_gene: TRBJ2-7; v_gene: TRBV30; CDR3aa: AGGSYEQY
j_gene: TRBJ2-7; v_gene: TRBV3-1/TRBV3-2; CDR3aa: ASSHEGSYEQY
j_gene: TRBJ2-1; v_gene: TRBV5-1; CDR3aa: ASHDRVAGEGEQF
j_gene: TRBJ1-5; v_gene: TRBV6-5; CDR3aa: ASSPSGGHQPQH
j_gene: TRBJ1-3; v_gene: TRBV5-1; CDR3aa: ASSLMGYSGNTIY
j_gene: TRBJ1-2; v_gene: TRBV24-1; CDR3aa: ATSDHDSYGYT
j_gene: TRBJ1-3; v_gene: TRBV4-3; CDR3aa: ASSLDIKTFRGNTIY
j_gene: TRBJ2-5; v_gene: TRBV7-2; CDR3aa: ASSLGLAGASAY
j_gene: TRBJ1-5; v_gene: TRBV2; CDR3aa: ASTLGQADQPQH
j_gene: TRBJ2-7; v_gene: TRBV6-1; CDR3aa: ASSEWDSRSYEQY
j_gene: TRBJ1-1; v_gene: TRBV5-1; CDR3aa: ASSVAGGDTEAF
j_gene: TRBJ2-7; v_gene: TRBV27; CDR3aa: ASRLTGSRYEQY
j_gene: TRBJ2-7; v_gene: TRBV6-1; CDR3aa: ASSEPGASYEQY
j_gene: TRBJ2-3; v_gene: TRBV19; CDR3aa: ASSRAGDLADTQY
j_gene: TRBJ1-6; v_gene: TRBV19; CDR3aa: ASSPWDSTYNSPLH
j_gene: TRBJ1-5; v_gene: TRBV7-9; CDR3aa: ASSLGTGFLGSNQPQH
j_gene: TRBJ1-4; v_gene: TRBV18; CDR3aa: ASSTGYSEKLF
j_gene: TRBJ2-3; v_gene: TRBV24-1; CDR3aa: ATTGGSTDTQY
j_gene: TRBJ2-7; v_gene: TRBV7-2; CDR3aa: ASSSGTSRYEQY
j_gene: TRBJ2-3; v_gene: TRBV20-1; CDR3aa: SAYTPDTQY
j_gene: TRBJ1-5; v_gene: TRBV7-9; CDR3aa: ASSSTGEGQPQH
j_gene: TRBJ1-2; v_gene: TRBV29-1; CDR3aa: SVAGGLNYGYT
j_gene: TRBJ2-7; v_gene: TRBV30; CDR3aa: ARRDRGPSEQY
j_gene: TRBJ2-7; v_gene: TRBV11-2; CDR3aa: ASSPTSGTYEQY
j_gene: TRBJ2-1; v_gene: TRBV7-8; CDR3aa: ASSPSETSSYNEQF
j_gene: TRBJ2-5; v_gene: TRBV27; CDR3aa: ASSPRQGRETQY
j_gene: TRBJ1-1; v_gene: TRBV4-2; CDR3aa: ASSQDGDSRDTEAF
j_gene: TRBJ1-6; v_gene: TRBV5-3; CDR3aa: ARSLEWAAGLPLH
j_gene: TRBJ2-4; v_gene: TRBV28; CDR3aa: ASSPGLAKNIQY
j_gene: TRBJ1-5; v_gene: TRBV18; CDR3aa: ASSPDGSNQPQH
j_gene: TRBJ2-7; v_gene: TRBV4-1; CDR3aa: ASSHRQDSYEQY
j_gene: TRBJ1-3; v_gene: TRBV6-5; CDR3aa: ASSYRSSGNTIY
j_gene: TRBJ2-3; v_gene: TRBV2; CDR3aa: ASTFNSVSTDTQY
j_gene: TRBJ2-7; v_gene: TRBV19; CDR3aa: ASSRRTGKSAAVYEQY
j_gene: TRBJ1-1; v_gene: TRBV18; CDR3aa: ASSPGTGDTEAF
j_gene: TRBJ1-6; v_gene: TRBV6-5; CDR3aa: ASSYPGASPLH
j_gene: TRBJ1-4; v_gene: TRBV28; CDR3aa: ASSPTATNEKLF
j_gene: TRBJ2-5; v_gene: TRBV9; CDR3aa: ASSASGGMETQY
j_gene: TRBJ1-1; v_gene: TRBV28; CDR3aa: ASSRFPEAF
j_gene: TRBJ2-7; v_gene: TRBV6-5; CDR3aa: ASSYSNLGLKY
j_gene: TRBJ2-7; v_gene: TRBV9; CDR3aa: ASSGQGSGSYEQY
j_gene: TRBJ1-3; v_gene: TRBV19; CDR3aa: ASSILNSGNTIY
j_gene: TRBJ2-7; v_gene: TRBV19; CDR3aa: ASSMGGRGTYEQY
j_gene: TRBJ1-1; v_gene: TRBV5-4; CDR3aa: ASRAVNTEAF
j_gene: TRBJ1-4; v_gene: TRBV19; CDR3aa: ASADSHNEKLF
j_gene: TRBJ1-6; v_gene: TRBV11-3; CDR3aa: ASSLGENSPLH